The following is a T cell receptor beta chain sequence with its context. The ends were cut back, 0 bases at V and 5 bases at J, with 13 bases in the middle. The germline gives CDR1 SGDLS, CDR2 YYNGEE. The CDR3 has 15 residues. These data belong to a study of control samples from healthy donors and cancer patients. The repertoire was sequenced with immunoSEQ multiplex PCR; TCRdb's copy has only in-frame clones and lacks some. The sample lists some 160,000 clones; around 96% were seen once. This chain joins TRBV9 and TRBJ2-3; D is perhaps TRBD2 (6 bases). The sample comprised blood. This sequence originates from a middle-aged woman in good health. CDR3 bases: TGTGCCAGCAGCGTAGCGGGACTCAAATTAGATACGCAGTATTTT. Amino acid sequence: CASSVAGLKLDTQYF.